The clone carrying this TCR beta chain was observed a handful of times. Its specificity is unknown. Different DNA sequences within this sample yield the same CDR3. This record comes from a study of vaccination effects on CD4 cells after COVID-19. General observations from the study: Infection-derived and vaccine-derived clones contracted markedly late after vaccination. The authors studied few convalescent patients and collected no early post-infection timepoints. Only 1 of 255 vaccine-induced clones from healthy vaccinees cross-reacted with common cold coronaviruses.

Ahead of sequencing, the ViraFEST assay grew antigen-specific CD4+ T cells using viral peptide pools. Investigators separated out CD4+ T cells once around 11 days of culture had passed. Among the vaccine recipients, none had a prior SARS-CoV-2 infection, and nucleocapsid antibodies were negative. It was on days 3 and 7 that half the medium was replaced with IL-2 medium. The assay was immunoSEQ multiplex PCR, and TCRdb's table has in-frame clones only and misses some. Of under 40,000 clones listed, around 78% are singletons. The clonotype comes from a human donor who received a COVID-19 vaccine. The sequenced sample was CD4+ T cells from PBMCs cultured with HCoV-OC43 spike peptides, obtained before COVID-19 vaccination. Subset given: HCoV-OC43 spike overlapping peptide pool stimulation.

For the CDR3, the DNA is TGTGCCAGCAGCTTAGATCCAGGGGCTAACTATGGCTACACCTTC. This gives the protein CASSLDPGANYGYTF. The rearrangement uses TRBV11-2 and TRBJ1-2, with TRBD1 as a possible D gene (6 bases). This CDR3 has 15 amino acids. V lost 0 bases and J 0 bases, leaving 8 bases between the germline ends. CDR1 is SGHAT, CDR2 FQNNGV, per germline. The variable domain in full, completed from reference TRBV11-2 and TRBJ1-2, reads EAGVAQSPRYKIIEKRQSVAFWCNPISGHATLYWYQQILGQGPKLLIQFQNNGVVDDSQLPKDRFSAERLKGVDSTLKIQPAKLEDSAVYLCASSLDPGANYGYTFGSGTRLTVV.